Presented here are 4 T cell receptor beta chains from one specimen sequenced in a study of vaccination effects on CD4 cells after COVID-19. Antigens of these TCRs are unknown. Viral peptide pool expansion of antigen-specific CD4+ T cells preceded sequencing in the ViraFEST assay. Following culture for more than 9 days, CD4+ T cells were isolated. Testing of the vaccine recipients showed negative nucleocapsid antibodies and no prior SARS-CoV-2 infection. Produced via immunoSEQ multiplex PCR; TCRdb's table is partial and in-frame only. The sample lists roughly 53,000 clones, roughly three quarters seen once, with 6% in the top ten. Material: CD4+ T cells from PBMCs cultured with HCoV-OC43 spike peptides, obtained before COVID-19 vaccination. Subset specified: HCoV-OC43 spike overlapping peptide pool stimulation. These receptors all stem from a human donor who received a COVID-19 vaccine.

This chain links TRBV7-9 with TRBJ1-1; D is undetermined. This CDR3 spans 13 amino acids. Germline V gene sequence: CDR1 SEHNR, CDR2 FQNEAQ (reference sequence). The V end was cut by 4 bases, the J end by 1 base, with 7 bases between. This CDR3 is CASSSYPNTEAFF. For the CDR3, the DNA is TGTGCCAGCAGCTCCTACCCGAACACTGAAGCTTTCTTT.

The CDR3 reads CASSPPLAGSTDTQYF. DNA of the CDR3: TGTGCCAGCTCACCACCGTTAGCGGGGAGCACAGATACGCAGTATTTT. The chain joins TRBV18 to TRBJ2-3; 8 bases match TRBD2. Per the germline V gene, CDR1 is KGHSH and CDR2 is LQKENI. The CDR3 is made up of 16 amino acids. Losses at the gene ends were 0 bases for V and 0 bases for J; bases not matched to a gene: 2.

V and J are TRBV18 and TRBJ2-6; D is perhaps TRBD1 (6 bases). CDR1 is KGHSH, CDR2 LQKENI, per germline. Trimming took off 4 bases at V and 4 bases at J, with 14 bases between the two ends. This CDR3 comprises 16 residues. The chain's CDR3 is CASSHTGHGGANVLTF. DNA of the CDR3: TGTGCCAGCTCACACACGGGACACGGAGGGGCCAACGTCCTGACTTTC.

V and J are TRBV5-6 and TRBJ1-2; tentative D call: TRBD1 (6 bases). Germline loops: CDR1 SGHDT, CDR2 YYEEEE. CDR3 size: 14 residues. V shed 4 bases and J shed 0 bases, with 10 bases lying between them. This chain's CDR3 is CASSPDRANYGYTF. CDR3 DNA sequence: TGTGCCAGCAGCCCGGACAGAGCTAACTATGGCTACACCTTC.